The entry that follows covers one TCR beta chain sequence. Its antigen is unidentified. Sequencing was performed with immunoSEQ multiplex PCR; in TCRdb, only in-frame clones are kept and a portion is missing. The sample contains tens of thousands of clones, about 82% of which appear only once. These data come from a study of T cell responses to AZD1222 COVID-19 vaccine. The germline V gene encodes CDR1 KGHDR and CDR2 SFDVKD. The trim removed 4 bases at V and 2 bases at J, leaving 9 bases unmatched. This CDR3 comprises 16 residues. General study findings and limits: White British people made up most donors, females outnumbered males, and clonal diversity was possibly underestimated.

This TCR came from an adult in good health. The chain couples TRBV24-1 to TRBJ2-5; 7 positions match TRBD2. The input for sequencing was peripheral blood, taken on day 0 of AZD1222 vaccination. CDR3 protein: CATSDPTSFSQETQYF. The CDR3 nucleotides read TGTGCCACCAGTGACCCGACTAGCTTTTCGCAAGAGACCCAGTACTTC.